This T cell receptor (beta chain) originates from a study of cytomegalovirus exposure and HLA in healthy donors. Regarding the study as a whole: Cytomegalovirus-associated TCR beta chains were listed, numbering roughly 150. The authors later linked a missense DCLRE1C variant to TCR beta V- and J-gene trimming.

Comment on this clone: What it recognizes is unknown.

Researchers ran the PCR with 60 Vbeta and 13 Jbeta primers. Produced via immunoSEQ multiplex PCR; TCRdb's table is partial and in-frame only. Counted here are about 94,000 clones, roughly 77% occurring once; the ten biggest clones make up about 9.3%. The CDR3 is made up of 16 amino acids. Trimming took off 2 bases at V and 4 bases at J, with 14 bases between the two ends. CDR1 is SGHVS and CDR2 is FQNEAQ in the germline V gene. The source material was PBMCs. This clonotype originated in a human donor in good health. The rearrangement uses TRBV7-8 and TRBJ2-2; D remains unclear. The CDR3 coding sequence is TGTGCCAGCAGCTTATTGAGCGAGATCCCCACCGGGGAGCTGTTTTTT. Amino acids: CASSLLSEIPTGELFF.